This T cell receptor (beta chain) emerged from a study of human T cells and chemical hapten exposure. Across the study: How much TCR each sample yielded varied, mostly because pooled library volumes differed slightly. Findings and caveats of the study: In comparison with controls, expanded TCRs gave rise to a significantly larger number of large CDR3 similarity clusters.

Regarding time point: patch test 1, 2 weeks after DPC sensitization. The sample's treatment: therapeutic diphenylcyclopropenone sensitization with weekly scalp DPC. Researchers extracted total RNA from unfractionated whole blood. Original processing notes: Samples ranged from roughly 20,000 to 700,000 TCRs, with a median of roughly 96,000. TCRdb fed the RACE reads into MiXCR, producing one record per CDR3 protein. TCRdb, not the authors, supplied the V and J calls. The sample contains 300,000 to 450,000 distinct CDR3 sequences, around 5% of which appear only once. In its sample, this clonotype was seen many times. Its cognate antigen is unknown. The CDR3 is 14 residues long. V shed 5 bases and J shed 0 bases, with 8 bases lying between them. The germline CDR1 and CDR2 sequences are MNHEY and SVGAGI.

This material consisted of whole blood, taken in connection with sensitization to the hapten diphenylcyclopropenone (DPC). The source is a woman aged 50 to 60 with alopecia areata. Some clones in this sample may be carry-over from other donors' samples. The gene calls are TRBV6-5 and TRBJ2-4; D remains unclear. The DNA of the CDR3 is TGTGCCAGCAGTCCGACCCTAGCCAAAAACATTCAGTACTTC. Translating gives CASSPTLAKNIQYF.